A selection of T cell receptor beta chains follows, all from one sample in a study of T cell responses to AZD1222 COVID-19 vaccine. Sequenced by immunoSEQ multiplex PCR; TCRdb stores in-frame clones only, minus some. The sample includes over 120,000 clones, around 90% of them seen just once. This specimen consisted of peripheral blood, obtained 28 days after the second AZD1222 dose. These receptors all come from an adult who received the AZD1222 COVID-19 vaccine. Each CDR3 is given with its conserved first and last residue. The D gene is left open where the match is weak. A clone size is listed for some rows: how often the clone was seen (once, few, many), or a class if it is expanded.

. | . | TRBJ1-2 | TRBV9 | CASSDDPGPTSYGYTF | TGTGCCAGCAGCGACGACCCGGGGCCGACGAGCTATGGCTACACCTTC
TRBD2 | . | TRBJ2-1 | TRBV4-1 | CASSPLGLAGGTRNEQFF | TGCGCCAGCAGCCCCCTGGGGCTAGCGGGAGGGACAAGGAATGAGCAGTTCTTC
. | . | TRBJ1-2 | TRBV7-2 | CASSAHRDINLYGYTF | TGTGCCAGCAGCGCGCATAGGGACATTAACCTCTATGGCTACACCTTC
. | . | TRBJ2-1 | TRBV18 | CASSPQAEGTYNEQFF | TGTGCCAGCTCACCGCAAGCGGAGGGGACCTACAATGAGCAGTTCTTC
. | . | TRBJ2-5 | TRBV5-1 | CASSLAISRVDQETQYF | TGCGCCAGCAGCTTGGCCATCTCGAGGGTGGATCAAGAGACCCAGTACTTC
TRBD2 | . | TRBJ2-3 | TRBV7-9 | CASSPGLAVDTQYF | TGTGCCAGCAGCCCGGGACTAGCGGTAGATACGCAGTATTTT
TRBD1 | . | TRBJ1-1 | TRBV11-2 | CASSFWTGGNTEAFF | TGTGCCAGCAGCTTTTGGACAGGGGGGAACACTGAAGCTTTCTTT
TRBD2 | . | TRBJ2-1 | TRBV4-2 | CASSQVLLTGGGNEQFF | TGTGCCAGCAGCCAAGTCTTGTTGACGGGAGGGGGAAATGAGCAGTTCTTC
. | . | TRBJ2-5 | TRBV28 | CASSFLREGNQETQYF | TGTGCCAGCAGTTTTTTAAGGGAAGGAAACCAAGAGACCCAGTACTTC
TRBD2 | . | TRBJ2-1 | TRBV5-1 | CASSPPGLAGHNEQFF | TGCGCCAGCAGCCCCCCCGGACTAGCAGGACACAATGAGCAGTTCTTC
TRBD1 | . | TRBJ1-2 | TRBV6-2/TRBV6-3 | CASSYRTGGADGYTF | TGTGCCAGCAGTTACCGGACAGGGGGCGCGGATGGCTACACCTTC
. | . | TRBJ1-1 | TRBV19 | CASRVGGRANTEAFF | TGTGCCAGTAGAGTTGGGGGCAGGGCGAACACTGAAGCTTTCTTT
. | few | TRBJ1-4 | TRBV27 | CASSLGPGEKLFF | TGTGCCAGCAGTTTGGGACCCGGTGAAAAACTGTTTTTT
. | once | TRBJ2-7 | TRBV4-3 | CASSQDRVLPYEQYF | TGCGCCAGCAGCCAAGACAGGGTCCTCCCCTACGAGCAGTACTTC
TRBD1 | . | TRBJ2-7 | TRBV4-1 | CASSRWDRAYEQYF | TGCGCCAGCAGCCGATGGGACAGGGCCTACGAGCAGTACTTC
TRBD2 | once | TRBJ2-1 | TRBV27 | CASSLGTSGHNEQFF | TGTGCCAGCAGTTTAGGGACTAGCGGACACAATGAGCAGTTCTTC
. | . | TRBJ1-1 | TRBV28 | CASSAQAGEAFF | TGTGCCAGCAGTGCACAGGCCGGTGAAGCTTTCTTT
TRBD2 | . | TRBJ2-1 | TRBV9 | CASSPKISGRAYNEQFF | TGTGCCAGCAGCCCGAAAATTAGCGGGAGGGCCTACAATGAGCAGTTCTTC
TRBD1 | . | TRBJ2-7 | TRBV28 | CASSPPGGQEDEQYF | TGTGCCAGCAGTCCGCCCGGGGGACAGGAGGACGAGCAGTACTTC
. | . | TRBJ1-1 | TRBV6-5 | CASKSRNTEAFF | TGTGCCAGCAAGAGTCGGAACACTGAAGCTTTCTTT
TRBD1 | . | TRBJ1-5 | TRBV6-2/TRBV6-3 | CASSLRTGFQPQHF | TGTGCCAGCAGTCTAAGGACAGGGTTTCAGCCCCAGCATTTT
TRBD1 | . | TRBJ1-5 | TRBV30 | CAWSPQGAGNQPQHF | TGTGCCTGGAGTCCACAGGGGGCGGGCAATCAGCCCCAGCATTTT
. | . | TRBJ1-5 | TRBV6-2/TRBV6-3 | CASSYTLGPQAQHF | TGTGCCAGCAGCTATACCCTCGGTCCTCAGGCCCAGCATTTT
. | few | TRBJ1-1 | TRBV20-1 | CSASTGKDTEAFF | TGCAGTGCTAGTACAGGGAAGGACACTGAAGCTTTCTTT
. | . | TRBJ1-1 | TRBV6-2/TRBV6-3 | CASSPWEWTEAFF | TGTGCCAGCAGTCCATGGGAGTGGACTGAAGCTTTCTTT
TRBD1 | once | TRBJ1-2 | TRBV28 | CASSPTGGYGYTF | TGTGCCAGCAGTCCCACAGGGGGCTATGGCTACACCTTC
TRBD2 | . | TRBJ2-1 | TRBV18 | CASSPAGGPHEQFF | TGTGCCAGCTCACCAGCGGGAGGGCCCCATGAGCAGTTCTTC
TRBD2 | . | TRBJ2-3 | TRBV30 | CAWSVLGGSTDTQYF | TGTGCCTGGAGTGTTCTGGGGGGGAGCACAGATACGCAGTATTTT